These 2 T cell receptor beta chains were sequenced from one sample in a study of CD8 T cells in Susac syndrome. Random hexamers were used to reverse transcribe an amount of about 0.45 to 1 ug RNA. TCRdb reprocessed the immunoSEQ multiplex PCR reads with MiXCR, giving one entry per CDR3 protein. In the table there are 71,000 or so distinct CDR3 sequences, 93% of which are singletons. Sequenced input: CD4+ T cells from PBMCs. These receptors came from a human donor with Susac syndrome.

The chain employs TRBV7-3 and TRBJ2-7; 8 bases fit TRBD1. Trimming took 5 bases from V and 3 from J; bases not matched to a gene: 9. The CDR3 contains 15 residues. Germline CDR1 and CDR2: SGHTA and FQGTGA. CDR3 in amino acids: CASSPHPGQVYEQYF. CDR3 DNA: TGTGCCAGCAGCCCGCATCCGGGACAGGTCTACGAGCAGTACTTC.

The CDR3 DNA reads TGTGCCAGCAGGACCCCCCGACTAGCGGGGGGCGATACGCAGTATTTT. This sequence encodes CASRTPRLAGGDTQYF. The chain joins TRBV2 to TRBJ2-3; TRBD2 matches 13 bases. This CDR3 region has 16 residues. Germline lookup yields CDR1 SNHLY and CDR2 FYNNEI. The junction had 9 bases not matched to a gene; V was cut back by 6 bases and J by 6 bases.